The rows below give T cell receptor beta chains drawn from one sample of a study of T cell responses to AZD1222 COVID-19 vaccine. Some clones are missing from TCRdb's copy, which holds only in-frame ones; the method was immunoSEQ multiplex PCR. The sample holds 100,000 or so clones; about 83% are singletons and the top ten take about 3%. Sequenced material: peripheral blood, taken on day 0 of AZD1222 vaccination. The receptors were gathered from an adult in good health. CDR3s leave out the opening cysteine and the closing phenylalanine or tryptophan. D genes are given only for firm matches.

V: TRBV28; J: TRBJ1-2; D: TRBD1; CDR3: ASTIDRGRGYT
V: TRBV15; J: TRBJ2-7; D: -; CDR3: ATSGSRLEYEQY
V: TRBV28; J: TRBJ2-1; D: TRBD2; CDR3: ASSTPASGGANEQF
V: TRBV9; J: TRBJ2-5; D: -; CDR3: ASSVEANHGTQY
V: TRBV6-1; J: TRBJ1-4; D: -; CDR3: ASSEAPSPETKLF
V: TRBV7-6; J: TRBJ2-1; D: -; CDR3: ASSLHEVRTYYNEQF
V: TRBV6-5; J: TRBJ2-7; D: TRBD1; CDR3: ASRASGTALGEQY
V: TRBV30; J: TRBJ1-2; D: -; CDR3: AWAVAYGYT
V: TRBV4-2; J: TRBJ2-7; D: -; CDR3: ASSQAARVGFEQY
V: TRBV5-6; J: TRBJ1-4; D: -; CDR3: ASSGRTVISEKLF
V: TRBV4-2; J: TRBJ2-1; D: TRBD1; CDR3: ASSQDWTGGGEQF
V: TRBV10-3; J: TRBJ1-4; D: -; CDR3: ASRQATNEKLF
V: TRBV30; J: TRBJ1-6; D: -; CDR3: AHGRANSPLH
V: TRBV4-1; J: TRBJ1-4; D: -; CDR3: ASSQDMAGEEKLF
V: TRBV5-1; J: TRBJ1-2; D: -; CDR3: ASSPQVNYGYT
V: TRBV3-1/TRBV3-2; J: TRBJ2-1; D: -; CDR3: ASSQALGGYSYNEQF
V: TRBV19; J: TRBJ2-3; D: TRBD1; CDR3: ASSPGTGVRTDTQY
V: TRBV5-6; J: TRBJ2-5; D: -; CDR3: ASSFGTHTIETQY
V: TRBV5-4; J: TRBJ1-2; D: -; CDR3: ASSEPQTYGYT
V: TRBV19; J: TRBJ2-5; D: TRBD2; CDR3: ASSMARGGLETQY
V: TRBV6-5; J: TRBJ1-1; D: -; CDR3: ASRRLSSRNTEAF
V: TRBV7-2; J: TRBJ2-3; D: TRBD2; CDR3: ASSTLAGPSTDTQY
V: TRBV7-9; J: TRBJ1-2; D: TRBD1; CDR3: ASSPVGSGTAYGYT
V: TRBV7-2; J: TRBJ1-6; D: -; CDR3: ASRVGGVRSPLH
V: TRBV28; J: TRBJ1-4; D: -; CDR3: ASHRMVGEKLF
V: TRBV19; J: TRBJ1-6; D: -; CDR3: ASSLQGLISPLH
V: TRBV9; J: TRBJ2-5; D: -; CDR3: ASSYSGRETQY
V: TRBV6-5; J: TRBJ1-5; D: -; CDR3: ASRTVDSLNQPQH
V: TRBV7-2; J: TRBJ2-5; D: -; CDR3: ASKRVGETQY
V: TRBV19; J: TRBJ2-3; D: TRBD2; CDR3: ASSILAGEPDTQY
V: TRBV5-5; J: TRBJ1-3; D: -; CDR3: ASSPDSTPSGNTIY
V: TRBV6-2/TRBV6-3; J: TRBJ1-2; D: -; CDR3: ASSYSGIGGYT
V: TRBV2; J: TRBJ1-1; D: -; CDR3: ASSKTTLNTEAF
V: TRBV4-3; J: TRBJ1-3; D: -; CDR3: ASSPRPGAGNTIY
V: TRBV4-2; J: TRBJ1-2; D: -; CDR3: ASSQAHQGNNYGYT
V: TRBV6-5; J: TRBJ2-1; D: -; CDR3: ASSSGQPNNEQF
V: TRBV6-2/TRBV6-3; J: TRBJ1-1; D: -; CDR3: ASSYNRGLEGEAF
V: TRBV6-6; J: TRBJ1-2; D: -; CDR3: ASSYSQRGGYGYT
V: TRBV6-6; J: TRBJ1-1; D: TRBD1; CDR3: ASSHPQGENTEAF
V: TRBV20-1; J: TRBJ1-1; D: -; CDR3: SASTTTEAF
V: TRBV29-1; J: TRBJ2-7; D: TRBD1; CDR3: SVVSYGTGVRGLYEQY
V: TRBV11-3; J: TRBJ2-1; D: TRBD1; CDR3: ASSDGTGGGNEQF
V: TRBV10-3; J: TRBJ1-5; D: -; CDR3: AISDRRDNGNQPQH
V: TRBV6-5; J: TRBJ2-7; D: -; CDR3: ASSYSDTQSYEQY
V: TRBV6-2/TRBV6-3; J: TRBJ1-5; D: -; CDR3: ASSYEGNQPQH
V: TRBV6-5; J: TRBJ1-2; D: TRBD1; CDR3: ASSRTGTDYGYT
V: TRBV15; J: TRBJ1-2; D: TRBD1; CDR3: ATSRDRQGGGYT
V: TRBV6-5; J: TRBJ1-1; D: -; CDR3: ASSRLVSEAF
V: TRBV7-9; J: TRBJ2-1; D: TRBD2; CDR3: ASSLAGGEQF
V: TRBV9; J: TRBJ1-6; D: -; CDR3: ASSVGAPGPNSPLH
V: TRBV12-3/TRBV12-4; J: TRBJ1-1; D: -; CDR3: ASSFGPDTEAF
V: TRBV27; J: TRBJ1-4; D: -; CDR3: ASSSAPSVPLNEKLF
V: TRBV18; J: TRBJ1-3; D: -; CDR3: ASSPGQGSGNTIY
V: TRBV5-4; J: TRBJ1-1; D: -; CDR3: ASSRGTLNTEAF
V: TRBV19; J: TRBJ1-1; D: TRBD1; CDR3: ASSLRDRAGWANTEAF
V: TRBV4-1; J: TRBJ1-5; D: -; CDR3: ASSLSLGQPQH
V: TRBV7-2; J: TRBJ2-5; D: -; CDR3: ASSPTWGQETQY
V: TRBV7-3; J: TRBJ2-2; D: TRBD2; CDR3: ASRSLAGGTGELF
V: TRBV29-1; J: TRBJ1-2; D: TRBD1; CDR3: SVVAGQGFGYT